This T cell receptor beta chain came from a study of blood T cell repertoires in COVID-19 (dated by TCRdb to the early 2020s). For the wider study: Collaborator samples came from the United States, Italy and Spain and covered acute and convalescent phases of COVID-19. Where available, HLA class I and class II types were obtained from metadata supplied by the sample provider rather than from assay-based typing. The prospective study material was composed of cDNA or gDNA derived from T cells, B-cell-depleted T cells, or PBMCs. Sample metadata almost always included a de-identified subject ID, COVID-19 status, age in years and sex. The repertoires were released in a freely available public database intended as a resource for research on the immune response to SARS-CoV-2. Samples were obtained from the ongoing ImmuneRACE study (first 160 participants) and from about 1,300 subjects provided by 6 global collaborators. The dataset comprised deeply sampled blood TCRbeta repertoires from subjects exposed to, actively infected with, or recovered from COVID-19.

Collaborating institutions collected whole blood in K2EDTA tubes following their own protocols. Collaborator samples were shipped for TCRbeta analysis as frozen whole blood, isolated PBMCs, or DNA extracted from either sample type. TCRbeta CDR3 regions were amplified from genomic DNA by means of the immunoSEQ Assay, a bias-controlled multiplex PCR. On the authors' methods: The number of nucleated cells in each sample was estimated from the amplification of reference gene primers within the assay. To quantify the absolute abundance of each unique TCRbeta CDR3 rearrangement, sequence reads were collapsed and filtered. For each sample, productive Simpson clonality was calculated by taking the square root of Simpson's diversity index across productive rearrangements. This immuneACCESS table, as held by TCRdb, lists in-frame sequences with V and J called but not all clones. Of the missing ones, under half trace to an unresolved V gene in checked studies; the others have no known cause. The V and J calls and clone size are taken from that table; D and trimming were inferred from the DNA. This sample comprises approximately 170,000 clones, around 85% of them detected only once. Approximately 1.1% of the sample belongs to the ten largest clones.

On the study overall, not on this receptor specifically: The amount of clinical and demographic metadata varied by source and participant and was provided uncurated.

Via the germline V gene (reference sequence), CDR1 is SGHKS and CDR2 YYEKEE. The CDR3 sequence holds 18 residues, the cysteine and phenylalanine included. Only the CDR3 region is kept as DNA, spanning 54 bases read in frame from base 1. Germline trimming amounts to 3 bases on V and 7 bases on J, with 17 as the count of junction bases outside the gene matches. With respect to this clone: Its antigen is unknown. No qualities accompany the bases; no much larger clone lies one base away.

The chain employs TRBV5-5 and TRBJ2-1, and TRBD2 aligns with 9 junction nucleotides. This receptor was taken from a man in his thirties or forties with acute or convalescent COVID-19. The specimen was peripheral blood. The sequence in DNA is TGTGCCAGCAGCTCGGCCGCGTCTCGTGCGGGAGGGAGGAATGAGCAGTTCTTC. Its translation is CASSSAASRAGGRNEQFF. With all but the CDR3 taken from the reference TRBV5-5 and TRBJ2-1 genes, the full variable domain is: DAGVTQSPTHLIKTRGQQVTLRCSPISGHKSVSWYQQVLGQGPQFIFQYYEKEERGRGNFPDRFSARQFPNYSSELNVNALLLGDSALYLCASSSAASRAGGRNEQFFGPGTRLTVL.